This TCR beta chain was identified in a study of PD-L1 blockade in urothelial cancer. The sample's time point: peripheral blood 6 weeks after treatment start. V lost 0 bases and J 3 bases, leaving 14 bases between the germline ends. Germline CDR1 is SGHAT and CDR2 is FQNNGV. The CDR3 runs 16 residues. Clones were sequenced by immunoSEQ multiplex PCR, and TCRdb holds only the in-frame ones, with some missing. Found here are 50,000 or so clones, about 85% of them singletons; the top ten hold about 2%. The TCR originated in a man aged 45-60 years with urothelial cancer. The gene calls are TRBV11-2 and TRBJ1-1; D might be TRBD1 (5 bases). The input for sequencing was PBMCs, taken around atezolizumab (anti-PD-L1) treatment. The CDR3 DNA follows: TGTGCCAGCAGCTTAGAATGGGGCAGGTCGCACACTGAAGCTTTCTTT. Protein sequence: CASSLEWGRSHTEAFF.